This TCR beta chain was documented in a study of cytomegalovirus exposure and HLA in healthy donors (dated by TCRdb to 2016 to 2017). In the study overall: According to a later analysis, the roughly 120 validation repertoires were produced on the same platform as the roughly 700 repertoires of the first cohort. To predict cytomegalovirus infection status, the study combined high-throughput TCR immunosequencing, statistical association of individual TCRs with disease status, and machine learning. The study aimed to test whether signatures of past pathogen exposure could be identified by cataloging public T cell receptors. Along with the approximately 700-subject first cohort, a separate validation cohort of over a hundred different subjects was used. The paper's findings and limits, for the study overall: A later analysis lacked HLA typing for the validation cohort, so it scored co-occurrence in that cohort across all 120 or so repertoires. The study listed approximately 150 TCR beta chains as associated with cytomegalovirus. A few of the identified cytomegalovirus-associated TCR beta chains were confirmed in vitro to be specific for cytomegalovirus antigens. According to the authors, the approach could potentially be generalized to other disease states and immunological phenotypes. A later analysis found that TCRs clustered in the first cohort also tended to co-occur in the 100 to 150 validation repertoires, with approximately 95% of cluster scores above 0. Cytomegalovirus status was reported to be diagnosed by the classifier with high specificity and sensitivity in both the original and validation cohorts. Most TCR sequences were seen in very few donors, while some public TCRs were found in many individuals.

Deletion took 0 bases off V and 9 bases off J, with a span of 12 bases between the germline ends. Per the germline V gene, SNHLY is the CDR1 and FYNNEI is the CDR2. Measured from the cysteine to the phenylalanine, the CDR3 is 14 residues long. Only the CDR3 DNA is retained, 42 bases long and in frame from the first base. To prepare the library, the immunoSEQ multiplex PCR assay was applied. In the source study's methods: A statistical classification framework was built for diagnosing cytomegalovirus status from the catalog of TCR beta chain sequences. TCRdb obtained this table from immuneACCESS and retained in-frame rearrangements with V and J assigned. These tables miss some clones; where compared with another copy, unresolved V genes account for less than half of the shortfall, and the remainder is unexplained. That table is the source of V, J and clone size, and D and trimming were worked out from the DNA. The sample table holds about 160,000 clones, of which roughly 90% were seen once. In total, the top ten clones hold 5.7% of the sample.

The table lists this clone with a few counts. Its binding antigen is unknown. No clone much larger than this one lies a single base away; base qualities are absent. The donors were included in the validation cohort of approximately 130 subjects, a group kept apart from the approximately 670-subject first cohort. Sample: PBMCs. The chain joins TRBV2 to TRBJ1-5; the D gene is unclear. This receptor was identified in a woman aged 25-40 years in good health and CMV-seronegative. The CDR3 region has the sequence CASSEAGRAGPQHF. The DNA sequence follows: TGTGCCAGCAGTGAAGCAGGAAGGGCTGGGCCCCAGCATTTT.